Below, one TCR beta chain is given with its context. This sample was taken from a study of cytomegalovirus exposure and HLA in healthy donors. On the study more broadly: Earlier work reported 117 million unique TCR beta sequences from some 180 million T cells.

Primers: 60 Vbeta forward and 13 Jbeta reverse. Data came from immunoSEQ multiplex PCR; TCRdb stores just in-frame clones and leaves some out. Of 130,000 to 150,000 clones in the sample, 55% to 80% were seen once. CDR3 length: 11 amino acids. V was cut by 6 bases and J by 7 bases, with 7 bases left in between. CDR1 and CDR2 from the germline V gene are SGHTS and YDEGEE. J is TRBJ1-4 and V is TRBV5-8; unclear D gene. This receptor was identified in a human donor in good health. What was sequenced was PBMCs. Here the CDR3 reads CASTGGEKLFF. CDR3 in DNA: TGTGCCAGCACTGGCGGTGAAAAACTGTTTTTT.